The 29 T cell receptor beta chains in this list originate from one sample, sequenced in a study of CD8+ T cells in alopecia areata. Extraction and reverse transcription of RNA yielded cDNA as the sequencing template. TCRdb's table, derived via immunoSEQ multiplex PCR, lists solely in-frame clones and lacks some. The sample contains approximately 65,000 clones, 35% to 55% of which appear only once. The sample's treatment: oral pan-JAK inhibitor, 5-10 mg twice daily. Sequences were derived from CD8+ T cells sorted from blood, sampled at roughly week 38, from a patient treated with tofacitinib. Receptor source: a human donor with alopecia areata.

The chain recombines TRBV29-1 with TRBJ2-2; maybe TRBD2 (5 bases). V was clipped by 2 bases and J by 5 bases, with 9 bases between them. This CDR3 comprises 13 residues. CDR1 is SQVTM, CDR2 ANQGSEA, per germline. The CDR3 region is CSVEPLATGELFF. The CDR3 bases are TGCAGCGTTGAACCGTTAGCGACCGGGGAGCTGTTTTTT.

With regard to this clone: In the same sample, other DNA sequences code for this CDR3. This chain connects TRBV29-1 to TRBJ1-2, with D tentatively TRBD1 (5 bases). Deletions cut 4 bases from V and 2 bases from J, with 5 bases between. CDR1 and CDR2 (germline): SQVTM, ANQGSEA. This CDR3 has 11 residues. The CDR3 is CSVAGNYGYTF. CDR3 nucleotides: TGCAGCGTTGCAGGGAACTATGGCTACACCTTC.

The chain employs TRBV25-1 and TRBJ2-2; TRBD2 is a possible D gene (6 bases). V lost 8 bases and J 1 base, leaving 11 bases between the germline ends. This CDR3 is built from 14 residues. Germline V gene sequence: CDR1 MGHDK, CDR2 SYGVNS. CDR3 loop: CASVRSGNTGELFF. The CDR3 nucleotides are TGTGCCAGCGTCCGTAGCGGGAACACCGGGGAGCTGTTTTTT.

The J gene is TRBJ2-1, the V gene TRBV14, with D unresolved. Germline CDR1 reads SGHDN; CDR2 reads FVKESK. With 3 bases removed from V and 0 bases from J, the gap between germline ends came to 9 bases. The CDR3 spans 15 residues. CDR3 nucleotides: TGTGCCAGCAGCCAGTACAAGAGCTCCTACAATGAGCAGTTCTTC. Its translation: CASSQYKSSYNEQFF.

In this sample, this clone turned up a few times. This chain links TRBV7-9 with TRBJ1-1; D perhaps matches TRBD1 (5 bases). The CDR3 consists of 12 residues. V was shortened by 3 bases and J by 5 bases, with 7 bases between the two germline ends. Per the germline V gene, CDR1 is SEHNR and CDR2 is FQNEAQ (reference sequence). CDR3 loop: CASSFEGTEAFF. The CDR3 DNA reads TGTGCCAGCAGCTTTGAGGGGACTGAAGCTTTCTTT.

This clone was found many times. The chain links TRBV2 to TRBJ2-3; 8 bases agree with TRBD2. V was pared by 8 bases and J by 4 bases, with 14 bases of the junction left unmatched. Germline CDR1 is SNHLY and CDR2 is FYNNEI. CDR3 size: 16 residues. CDR3 coding DNA: TGTGCCAGCGGGGGGAATGCGGGAGGAGGCTCAGATACGCAGTATTTT. This gives the protein CASGGNAGGGSDTQYF.

The table lists this clone with a count of one. The V call is TRBV27, the J call TRBJ2-5, with D possibly TRBD1 on 6 matching bases. CDR1 MNHEY and CDR2 SMNVEV come from the germline V gene (reference sequence). The CDR3 contains 14 residues. The V end was cut by 2 bases, the J end by 10 bases, with 17 bases between. CDR3 DNA sequence: TGTGCCAGCAGTTTAGGGTCAGGGGCGAGGGACCAGTACTTC. Its protein is CASSLGSGARDQYF.

The chain carries TRBV27 and TRBJ2-1; 7 bases line up with TRBD2. Germline assignment: CDR1 MNHEY and CDR2 SMNVEV (reference sequence). Trimming took 5 bases from V and 9 from J; bases not matched to a gene: 7. The CDR3 extends over 13 amino acids. CDR3 amino acids: CASSPGAGTEQFF. The CDR3 bases are TGTGCCAGCAGTCCAGGAGCGGGGACTGAGCAGTTCTTC.

The chain joins TRBV15 to TRBJ2-7; TRBD2 might be the D (6 bases). V gave up 4 bases and J gave up 7 bases, with 14 bases separating them. The length of the CDR3 is 13 residues. Germline V gene data show CDR1 as LNHNV and CDR2 as YYDKDF (reference sequence). CDR3 bases: TGTGCCACCAGCACGCTGCACGGGGGAGAGCAGTACTTC. Residues: CATSTLHGGEQYF.

The chain has TRBV7-9 and TRBJ2-5; 8 positions match TRBD2. The germline V gene has CDR1 SEHNR and CDR2 FQNEAQ (reference sequence). The junction had 13 bases not matched to a gene; V was cut back by 8 bases and J by 8 bases. The CDR3 spans 14 residues. The CDR3 nucleotides are TGTGCCAGCGCCCGGAGCGGGCGGGGGGAAACCCAGTACTTC. It codes for CASARSGRGETQYF.

The CDR3: CASSSTGEKLFF. The CDR3 DNA is TGTGCCAGCAGCTCCACAGGGGAAAAACTGTTTTTT. The V gene is TRBV9, the J gene TRBJ1-4; possibly TRBD1 for D (6 bases). This CDR3 spans 12 amino acids. The germline V gene encodes CDR1 SGDLS and CDR2 YYNGEE. V lost 4 bases to trimming and J lost 8 bases, with 9 bases between them.

The rearrangement uses TRBV7-9 and TRBJ2-1; 8 positions match TRBD1. Losses at the gene ends were 5 bases for V and 10 bases for J; bases not matched to a gene: 1. Germline CDR1 reads SEHNR; CDR2 reads FQNEAQ (reference sequence). CDR3 length: 11 amino acids. CDR3 loop: CASSRQGEQFF. CDR3 nucleotide sequence: TGTGCCAGCAGCCGACAGGGGGAGCAGTTCTTC.

This clone was observed a few times. The V call is TRBV30, the J call TRBJ1-1, with D perhaps matching TRBD1 (5 bases). The CDR3 totals 12 residues. Germline V gives CDR1 GTSNPN, CDR2 SVGIG (reference sequence). V lost 2 bases, J lost 8 bases, and 12 bases lay in between. The CDR3 loop reads CAWSPGQGEAFF. As DNA, the CDR3 is TGTGCCTGGAGTCCGGGGCAGGGAGAAGCTTTCTTT. Variable domain in full (rest from reference TRBV30 and TRBJ1-1): SQTIHQWPATLVQPVGSPLSLECTVEGTSNPNLYWYRQAAGRGLQLLFYSVGIGQISSEVPQNLSASRPQDRQFILSSKKLLLSDSGFYLCAWSPGQGEAFFGQGTRLTVV.

The chain links TRBV6-5 to TRBJ2-5; TRBD2 matches 11 bases. V trimming: 8 bases; J trimming: 4 bases; junction bases outside the gene matches: 9. Germline V CDR1 and CDR2: MNHEY, SVGAGI. The CDR3 extends over 15 amino acids. The CDR3 spells CASLVVAGGGETQYF. DNA for the CDR3: TGTGCCAGCTTAGTCGTAGCGGGAGGGGGAGAGACCCAGTACTTC.

This clone has a handful of counts. The CDR3 coding sequence is TGCGCCAGCAGCTTGCGCGAGGCCAATGAGCAGTTCTTC. It encodes CASSLREANEQFF. V gene TRBV4-1 combines with J gene TRBJ2-1; no clear D gene. The CDR3 contains 13 residues. V lost 5 bases to trimming and J lost 6 bases, with 11 bases between them. The V gene's germline CDR1 is MGHRA and CDR2 YSYEKL.

The gene calls are TRBV14 and TRBJ2-4; D perhaps matches TRBD2 (6 bases). Looked up from germline, CDR1 is SGHDN and CDR2 is FVKESK. V lost 4 bases, J lost 6 bases, and 13 bases lay in between. This CDR3 is built from 14 residues. CDR3 sequence reads: CASSPMTSGNIQYF. Here the CDR3 DNA reads TGTGCCAGCAGCCCCATGACTAGTGGAAACATTCAGTACTTC.

The chain is built from TRBV7-2 and TRBJ2-1; TRBD1 matches at 7 bases. V dropped 5 bases and J dropped 4; count of bases not matched to a gene: 8. The CDR3 length is 15 residues. CDR1 and CDR2 from the germline V gene are SGHTA and FQGNSA. The CDR3 region has the DNA TGTGCCAGCAGCCACCCAGAGACAGGGTACAATGAGCAGTTCTTC. Amino acids: CASSHPETGYNEQFF.

This clone has more than one count but fewer than ten. The J gene is TRBJ2-5, the V gene TRBV9; 14 nucleotides align to TRBD2. The tail of the sequence fits TRBJ2-7 better, so the J call may be wrong. Germline V lookup: CDR1 SGDLS, CDR2 YYNGEE. CDR3 size: 18 residues. The CDR3 loop reads CASSDGTSGRSGPYEQYF. CDR3 coding DNA: TGTGCCAGCAGCGATGGGACTAGCGGGAGAAGTGGGCCCTACGAGCAGTACTTC.

This clone turned up a few times. CDR3 in amino acids: CASSFPGQGPPYEQYF. Written as DNA, the CDR3 is TGTGCCAGCAGTTTCCCCGGACAGGGCCCCCCCTACGAGCAGTACTTC. The V call is TRBV27, the J call TRBJ2-7; TRBD1 matches at 8 bases. The CDR3 consists of 16 residues. Germline CDR1 reads MNHEY; CDR2 reads SMNVEV (reference sequence). Trimming at V came to 3 bases and at J to 2 bases, leaving 9 bases not matched to a gene.

As for this clone: Other DNA sequences in the same sample also yield this CDR3. The V call is TRBV7-9, the J call TRBJ2-7, with no clear D. The length of the CDR3 is 12 residues. Trimming stripped 3 bases from V and 1 base from J, with 4 bases between. Germline-derived CDR1 and CDR2 are SEHNR and FQNEAQ (reference sequence). CDR3 in amino acids: CASSLGSYEQYF. CDR3 in DNA: TGTGCCAGCAGCTTGGGGTCCTACGAGCAGTACTTC. Full variable domain (outside the CDR3, taken from reference TRBV7-9 and TRBJ2-7): DTGVSQNPRHKITKRGQNVTFRCDPISEHNRLYWYRQTLGQGPEFLTYFQNEAQLEKSRLLSDRFSAERPKGSFSTLEIQRTEQGDSAMYLCASSLGSYEQYFGPGTRLTVT.

The chain couples TRBV27 to TRBJ2-7, with TRBD1 identical over 10 bases. Germline-derived CDR1 and CDR2 are MNHEY and SMNVEV (reference sequence). The CDR3 has 14 residues. After removal of 5 bases from V and 4 bases from J, the junction contained 5 bases not matched to a gene. The CDR3 here is CASSAGTGVYEQYF. CDR3 DNA: TGTGCCAGCAGTGCCGGGACAGGGGTTTACGAGCAGTACTTC.

V is TRBV27 and J is TRBJ2-1; D is possibly TRBD2 (6 bases). Trimming removed 5 bases at V and 0 bases at J, with 11 bases between. Germline V gives CDR1 MNHEY, CDR2 SMNVEV (reference sequence). The CDR3 has 15 amino acids. The CDR3 is CASSPRGSSYNEQFF. The CDR3 DNA reads TGTGCCAGCAGTCCTCGGGGGAGCTCCTACAATGAGCAGTTCTTC.

This clone has a handful of counts. This chain joins TRBV5-8 and TRBJ1-2; D unclear. Per the germline V gene, CDR1 is SGHTS and CDR2 is YDEGEE. Trimming cost V 5 bases and J 5 bases, with 22 bases left between them. The CDR3 is 16 amino acids. The CDR3, as DNA: TGTGCCAGCAGTAGGTTTGCTGTCCGGGATTCATATGGCTACACCTTC. Amino acids: CASSRFAVRDSYGYTF. The complete variable domain, with remaining parts taken from reference TRBV5-8 and TRBJ1-2, reads EAGVTQSPTHLIKTRGQQATLRCSPISGHTSVYWYQQALGLGLQFLLWYDEGEERNRGNFPPRFSGRQFPNYSSELNVNALELEDSALYLCASSRFAVRDSYGYTFGSGTRLTVV.

This clone was observed a few times. V gene TRBV4-1 combines with J gene TRBJ2-2, with D unresolved. The V and J ends lost 6 bases and 1 base respectively, with 15 bases between them. The CDR3 length is 16 residues. Germline assignment: CDR1 MGHRA and CDR2 YSYEKL. DNA for the CDR3: TGCGCCAGCAGACCTCCGGGCGGTATGAACACCGGGGAGCTGTTTTTT. It encodes CASRPPGGMNTGELFF.

The chain uses TRBV5-1 and TRBJ1-1, with D unclear. Germline V gene sequence: CDR1 SGHRS, CDR2 YFSETQ. V lost 0 bases and J 5 bases, leaving 11 bases between the germline ends. The CDR3 sequence is 14 residues long. The CDR3 DNA reads as TGCGCCAGCAGCTTGGTAGGCGGGAAGACTGAAGCTTTCTTT. This translates into CASSLVGGKTEAFF.

Worth noting for this clone: An end of the junction does not agree with germline; a read error may underlie this. The V gene is TRBV4-1, the J gene TRBJ2-7; tentatively, D is TRBD2 (5 bases). Germline V gene sequence: CDR1 MGHRA, CDR2 YSYEKL. The CDR3 length is 13 residues. The CDR3 coding sequence is TGCGCCAGCAGCCAAGTAGCTGACTACGGGCAGTACTTC. Translating gives CASSQVADYGQYF.

The chain recombines TRBV6-5 with TRBJ2-1, with TRBD1 matching over 8 bases. The J segment lost 9 bases and the V segment lost 0 bases, leaving 4 bases of the junction unmatched. Germline CDR1 MNHEY, CDR2 SVGAGI. The CDR3 has 14 residues. The CDR3 loop is CASSYSTGAGEQFF. In DNA form, the CDR3 reads TGTGCCAGCAGTTACTCGACAGGGGCAGGTGAGCAGTTCTTC.

The CDR3 DNA sequence: TGCAGCGTTGGGGTAGCAGACCCTAGCGCAGATACGCAGTATTTT. Encoded protein: CSVGVADPSADTQYF. The chain carries TRBV29-1 and TRBJ2-3; maybe TRBD2 (6 bases). This CDR3 region has 15 residues. Deletions cut 4 bases from V and 4 bases from J, with 18 bases between. The germline gives CDR1 SQVTM, CDR2 ANQGSEA.

This chain joins TRBV14 and TRBJ2-7; D is possibly TRBD1 or TRBD2 (6 bases each). Germline CDR1 SGHDN, CDR2 FVKESK. CDR3 length: 14 residues. The V end was cut by 4 bases, the J end by 0 bases, with 10 bases between. This CDR3 is CASSRGASSYEQYF. Written as DNA, the CDR3 is TGTGCCAGCAGCCGGGGGGCGAGCTCCTACGAGCAGTACTTC.